A single sample gave rise to the 28 T cell receptor beta chains below, sequenced in a study of blood T cell repertoires in COVID-19. Assay used: immunoSEQ multiplex PCR; TCRdb lists only in-frame clones, some missing. The table includes 150,000 or so clones, approximately 78% detected once. Sequenced input: peripheral blood. The receptors shown here come from a human donor in a cohort sampled during active COVID-19.

The chain joins TRBV6-5 to TRBJ1-1, with 9 bases lining up with TRBD1. The CDR3 loop spans 14 amino acids. J lost 5 bases, V lost 7 bases, and 8 bases had no gene match. CDR1 is MNHEY, CDR2 SVGAGI, per germline. The CDR3 spells CASTMGTGRTEAFF. The CDR3 DNA follows: TGTGCCAGCACCATGGGGACAGGGCGGACTGAAGCTTTCTTT.

This clone is a singleton in its sample. DNA of the CDR3: TGTGCCAGCTCGACAGGGGGCTCCTATAATTCACCCCTCCACTTT. Translating gives CASSTGGSYNSPLHF. The gene calls are TRBV7-3 and TRBJ1-6; 9 bases match TRBD1. The ends lost 8 bases at V and 0 bases at J; junction bases unmatched: 2. Germline V CDR1 and CDR2: SGHTA, FQGTGA. The CDR3 consists of 15 residues.

This rearrangement joins TRBV6-2 or TRBV6-3 to TRBJ2-7; maybe TRBD1 (5 bases). The V gene lost 2 bases and the J gene lost 0 bases, with 11 bases spanning the gap. The CDR3 is 15 amino acids. CDR1 MNHEY and CDR2 SVGEGT come from the germline V gene. Here the CDR3 DNA reads TGTGCCAGCAGTTACGAGCAGGGTTTCTCCTACGAGCAGTACTTC. Translated, it gives CASSYEQGFSYEQYF.

This clone was seen just once. This chain connects TRBV4-3 to TRBJ2-7; 10 bases are shared with TRBD2. Germline V gives CDR1 LGHNA, CDR2 YSLEER. With V trimmed by 0 bases and J by 4 bases, 3 bases remained unmatched. The length of the CDR3 is 15 residues. The CDR3: CASSQDISGGYEQYF. Here the CDR3 DNA reads TGCGCCAGCAGCCAAGATATTAGCGGGGGGTACGAGCAGTACTTC.

The V gene is TRBV6-1, the J gene TRBJ1-2, with 12 bases lining up with TRBD1. The CDR3 has 18 residues. The V segment lost 4 bases and the J segment 2 bases; nucleotides outside the gene matches: 11. Germline CDR1 and CDR2: MNHNS and SASEGT. The CDR3 spells CASSGGTGGAGSNYGYTF. CDR3 DNA: TGTGCCAGCAGTGGAGGGACAGGGGGCGCGGGTAGCAACTATGGCTACACCTTC.

The rearrangement uses TRBV27 and TRBJ1-6, with D tentatively TRBD1 (5 bases). Trimming stripped 0 bases from V and 12 bases from J, with 21 bases between. The length of the CDR3 is 17 residues. Per the germline V gene, CDR1 is MNHEY and CDR2 is SMNVEV (reference sequence). The CDR3 sequence: CASSLSWQGQARVPLHF. As DNA, the CDR3 is TGTGCCAGCAGTTTATCGTGGCAGGGCCAGGCTCGCGTACCCCTCCACTTT.

The rearrangement uses TRBV28 and TRBJ2-1; 9 bases are a match to TRBD2. Germline trimming cut 5 bases from V and 15 bases from J; bases unmatched to any gene: 11. This CDR3 region has 13 residues. Germline CDR1 reads MDHEN; CDR2 reads SYDVKM. CDR3 nucleotide sequence: TGTGCCAGCAGTCCCCCCTCCAGCGGGGGGCCGTTCTTC. It codes for CASSPPSSGGPFF.

The CDR3 region is CASSATSGRYYEQYF. In DNA, the CDR3 is TGTGCCAGCAGCGCAACTAGCGGGAGATATTACGAGCAGTACTTC. The genes are TRBV7-9 and TRBJ2-7; 11 bases fit TRBD2. The CDR3 has 15 amino acids. CDR1 is SEHNR, CDR2 FQNEAQ, per germline (reference sequence). The trim removed 5 bases at V and 4 bases at J, leaving 7 bases unmatched.

The CDR3 DNA reads TGTGCCAGCAGCTCCCGGGACAGGATGACCTACGAGCAGTACTTC. It translates to CASSSRDRMTYEQYF. The V gene is TRBV11-1, the J gene TRBJ2-7; the match to TRBD1 covers 8 bases. The germline V gene has CDR1 SGHAT and CDR2 FQDESV (reference sequence). After removal of 4 bases from V and 2 bases from J, the junction contained 7 bases not matched to a gene. The CDR3 extends over 15 amino acids.

In the case of this clone: An end of the junction does not agree with germline; a read error may underlie this. The rearrangement uses TRBV4-3 and TRBJ1-6; a weak D match, TRBD1 (6 bases). This CDR3 is 16 amino acids long. Germline loops: CDR1 LGHNA, CDR2 YSLEER. CDR3 in amino acids: CASRQDTGTYNSPLHF. The CDR3, as DNA: TGCGCCAGCAGACAAGATACAGGGACATATAATTCACCCCTCCACTTT.

The chain uses TRBV23-1 and TRBJ1-4, with 10 positions matching TRBD1. TRBV23-1 is an ORF, with its function uncertain. CDR3 size: 18 residues. The junction had 5 bases not matched to a gene; V was cut back by 1 base and J by 0 bases. The CDR3: CASSQFSGQGATNEKLFF. Written as DNA, the CDR3 is TGCGCCAGCAGTCAATTTAGCGGACAGGGGGCAACTAATGAAAAACTGTTTTTT.

The chain uses TRBV4-3 and TRBJ2-7, with a weak D call TRBD2 (6 bases). This CDR3 has 18 residues. In germline, CDR1 is LGHNA, CDR2 YSLEER. V shed 0 bases and J shed 0 bases, with 18 bases lying between them. CDR3 in amino acids: CASSQEISFGSVSYEQYF. CDR3 sequence (DNA): TGCGCCAGCAGCCAAGAGATAAGCTTCGGGAGCGTCTCCTACGAGCAGTACTTC.

The V call is TRBV19, the J call TRBJ2-7; no definite D call. This CDR3 comprises 17 residues. Trimming cost V 1 base and J 2 bases, with 18 bases left between them. Germline V gene sequence: CDR1 LNHDA, CDR2 SQIVND (reference sequence). The CDR3 DNA reads TGTGCCAGTAGTATAGCGGCACAGATCAGATTTCCCTACGAGCAGTACTTC. The encoded protein is CASSIAAQIRFPYEQYF.

Only a few counts were recorded for this clone. This chain connects TRBV6-6 to TRBJ2-3, with 8 bases that match TRBD2. This CDR3 is 15 amino acids long. V lost 7 bases, J lost 8 bases, and 14 bases stayed unmatched. Germline assignment: CDR1 MNHNY and CDR2 SVGAGI (reference sequence). The chain's CDR3 is CASTPLAGSIGTQYF. CDR3 nucleotide sequence: TGTGCCAGCACACCTTTAGCGGGGAGTATTGGTACGCAGTATTTT.

V usage is TRBV6-2 or TRBV6-3 and J usage is TRBJ2-3, with 11 bases lining up with TRBD2. Per the germline V gene, CDR1 is MNHEY and CDR2 is SVGEGT. CDR3 size: 16 residues. J was trimmed by 3 bases and V by 2 bases; bases with no gene match: 4. The CDR3 sequence: CASSYRLAGRTDTQYF. The CDR3 DNA is TGTGCCAGCAGTTACAGACTAGCGGGGAGGACAGATACGCAGTATTTT.

This clone came up a few times. This chain links TRBV29-1 with TRBJ1-2; TRBD1 matches 9 bases. J gave up 3 bases and V 4 bases, and 0 bases lay outside the gene matches. The CDR3 consists of 12 residues. Germline V CDR1 and CDR2: SQVTM, ANQGSEA. This CDR3 is CSVGQGDYGYTF. CDR3 coding DNA: TGCAGCGTTGGACAGGGGGACTATGGCTACACCTTC. Full variable domain (rest looked up from reference TRBV29-1 and TRBJ1-2): SAVISQKPSRDICQRGTSLTIQCQVDSQVTMMFWYRQQPGQSLTLIATANQGSEATYESGFVIDKFPISRPNLTFSTLTVSNMSPEDSSIYLCSVGQGDYGYTFGSGTRLTVV.

CDR3 sequence reads: CASSLFSGQVFSGANVLTF. The DNA of the CDR3 is TGCGCCAGCAGCTTGTTCTCGGGACAGGTCTTCTCTGGGGCCAACGTCCTGACTTTC. The rearrangement links TRBV5-1 to TRBJ2-6; TRBD1 aligns across 8 bases. The CDR3 has 19 residues. Losses at the gene ends were 1 base for V and 0 bases for J; bases not matched to a gene: 9. CDR1 and CDR2 from the germline V gene are SGHRS and YFSETQ.

Worth noting for this clone: This same CDR3 is encoded by further DNA sequences in the sample. The chain is built from TRBV14 and TRBJ2-5, with unresolved D. Looked up from germline, CDR1 is SGHDN and CDR2 is FVKESK. The CDR3 extends over 14 amino acids. Trimming stripped 1 base from V and 5 bases from J, with 11 bases between. CDR3 in DNA: TGTGCCAGCAGCCAAGGTGCCAGGTCGGAGACCCAGTACTTC. The encoded protein is CASSQGARSETQYF.

In nucleotides, the CDR3 is TGTGCCAGTAGGTCTTCAGGGGTACAGGACTATGGCTACACCTTC. Amino acid sequence: CASRSSGVQDYGYTF. This sequence joins TRBV19 and TRBJ1-2, with D perhaps matching TRBD1 (6 bases). The CDR3 is 15 amino acids. CDR1 and CDR2 (germline): LNHDA, SQIVND (reference sequence). V dropped 6 bases and J dropped 3 bases, with 17 bases sitting between them.

The chain carries TRBV6-5 and TRBJ1-5; 7 nucleotides agree with TRBD1. CDR3 length: 13 amino acids. The V gene's germline CDR1 is MNHEY and CDR2 SVGAGI. V was pared by 6 bases and J by 6 bases, with 5 bases of the junction left unmatched. CDR3 protein: CASSLGQAQPQHF. CDR3 coding DNA: TGTGCCAGCAGCCTTGGACAGGCTCAGCCCCAGCATTTT.

V is TRBV15 and J is TRBJ2-2; 9 nucleotides align to TRBD2. The CDR3 runs 15 residues. The V and J ends lost 4 bases and 3 bases, in that order; junction bases with no gene match: 3. Germline CDR1 LNHNV, CDR2 YYDKDF (reference sequence). Written as DNA, the CDR3 is TGTGCCACCAGCACTAGCGGGGCCCACACCGGGGAGCTGTTTTTT. Protein sequence: CATSTSGAHTGELFF.

V usage is TRBV15 and J usage is TRBJ2-5; 7 nucleotides line up with TRBD2. V dropped 7 bases and J dropped 6; count of bases not matched to a gene: 11. CDR3 length: 14 residues. CDR1 LNHNV and CDR2 YYDKDF come from the germline V gene (reference sequence). CDR3 DNA: TGTGCCACCACCCCCGGAGGGCGGGGGAAGACCCAGTACTTC. The encoded protein is CATTPGGRGKTQYF.

The chain recombines TRBV9 with TRBJ2-5; TRBD1 is a possible D gene (6 bases). Germline CDR1 is SGDLS and CDR2 is YYNGEE. Deletions cut 3 bases from V and 5 bases from J, with 11 bases between. The CDR3 length is 13 residues. The CDR3 DNA is TGTGCCAGCAGCGCGGGACAAACGGAGACCCAGTACTTC. Translating it yields CASSAGQTETQYF.

The V call is TRBV24-1, the J call TRBJ2-5, with 9 bases lining up with TRBD2. V was pared by 8 bases and J by 5 bases, with 8 bases of the junction left unmatched. The CDR3 contains 14 residues. Germline CDR1 and CDR2: KGHDR and SFDVKD. Here the CDR3 DNA reads TGTGCCACCAAAGGCGGGGGGGCTGGGGAGACCCAGTACTTC. It translates to CATKGGGAGETQYF.

This clone was observed once. This chain uses TRBV10-3 with TRBJ1-6; possibly TRBD1 for D (5 bases). Germline CDR1 is ENHRY and CDR2 is SYGVKD. The CDR3 is made up of 15 amino acids. Trimming removed 2 bases from V and 5 bases from J, with 10 bases in between. The CDR3 sequence: CAISEQGTHNSPLHF. In nucleotides, the CDR3 is TGTGCCATCAGTGAGCAAGGGACTCATAATTCACCCCTCCACTTT.

In its sample, this clone was seen once. V and J are TRBV28 and TRBJ1-2, with D possibly being TRBD1 (5 bases). Looked up from germline, CDR1 is MDHEN and CDR2 is SYDVKM. V gave up 2 bases and J gave up 0 bases, with 10 bases separating them. This CDR3 contains 15 residues. The CDR3 nucleotides read TGTGCCAGCAGTTTACTCGACAGACCTAACTATGGCTACACCTTC. This translates into CASSLLDRPNYGYTF.

The chain recombines TRBV6-5 with TRBJ2-2; maybe TRBD1 (5 bases). Trimming took off 2 bases at V and 7 bases at J, with 14 bases between the two ends. The germline V gene encodes CDR1 MNHEY and CDR2 SVGAGI. The CDR3 has 15 residues. CDR3 in amino acids: CASSYPPGLNGELFF. The CDR3 DNA reads as TGTGCCAGCAGTTACCCCCCAGGGCTGAACGGGGAGCTGTTTTTT.

This clone has a single count. The V gene is TRBV19, the J gene TRBJ1-1; a possible D gene is TRBD1 (5 bases). The CDR3 length is 16 residues. V lost 7 bases to trimming and J lost 1 base, with 19 bases between them. The V gene's germline CDR1 is LNHDA and CDR2 SQIVND (reference sequence). The CDR3 region has the DNA TGTGCCAGTAAATGGGGCAGGGTGTTTGAGAACACTGAAGCTTTCTTT. It codes for CASKWGRVFENTEAFF. The complete variable domain, with remaining parts taken from reference TRBV19 and TRBJ1-1, reads DGGITQSPKYLFRKEGQNVTLSCEQNLNHDAMYWYRQDPGQGLRLIYYSQIVNDFQKGDIAEGYSVSREKKESFPLTVTSAQKNPTAFYLCASKWGRVFENTEAFFGQGTRLTVV.